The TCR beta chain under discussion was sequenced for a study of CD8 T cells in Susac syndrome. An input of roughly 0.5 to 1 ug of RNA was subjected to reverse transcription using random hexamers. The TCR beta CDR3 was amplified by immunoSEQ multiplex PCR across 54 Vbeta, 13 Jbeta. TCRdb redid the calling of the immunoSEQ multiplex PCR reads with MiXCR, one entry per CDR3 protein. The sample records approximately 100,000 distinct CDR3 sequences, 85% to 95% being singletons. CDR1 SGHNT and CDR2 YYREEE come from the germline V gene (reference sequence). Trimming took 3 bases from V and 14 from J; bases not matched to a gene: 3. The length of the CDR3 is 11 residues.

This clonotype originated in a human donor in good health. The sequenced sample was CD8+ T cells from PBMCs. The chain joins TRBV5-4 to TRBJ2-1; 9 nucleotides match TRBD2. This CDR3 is CASSSGTSKFF. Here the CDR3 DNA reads TGTGCCAGCAGCTCGGGGACTAGCAAGTTCTTC.